This TCR beta chain was captured in a study of cytomegalovirus exposure and HLA in healthy donors. Findings of the study overall: The study put under 200 TCR beta chains on its list as cytomegalovirus-associated.

V was clipped by 6 bases and J by 3 bases, with 11 bases between them. In germline, CDR1 is MNHNS, CDR2 SASEGT. The CDR3 is made up of 13 amino acids. Concerning this clone: Its antigen is as yet unknown.

The PCR contained 60 Vbeta and 13 Jbeta primers. Repertoires were generated with immunoSEQ multiplex PCR, while TCRdb's copy carries only in-frame clones and drops some. Of around 65,000 clones in the sample, 60% to 80% were seen once. The rearrangement links TRBV6-1 to TRBJ1-2; possibly TRBD1 for D (5 bases). Material for sequencing was PBMCs. The origin of this receptor is a girl under 18 in good health and CMV-seropositive. CDR3 sequence reads: CASSTGGYYGYTF. CDR3 nucleotides: TGTGCCAGCAGCACCGGGGGATACTATGGCTACACCTTC.